This T cell receptor (beta chain) was sequenced for a study of cytomegalovirus exposure and HLA in healthy donors. PCR employed 60 Vbeta and 13 Jbeta primers. Here immunoSEQ multiplex PCR was the method, and the copy in TCRdb shows in-frame clones only, minus some. This specimen shows 100,000 to 150,000 clones; the ten leading clones hold 2% to 2.5%. Per the germline V gene, CDR1 is SGHTA and CDR2 is FQGNSA. V lost 4 bases and J lost 4; bases outside the gene matches: 9. This CDR3 is 15 amino acids long. This chain links TRBV7-2 with TRBJ1-2; TRBD1 agrees at 7 bases. Sequenced input: PBMCs. The clonotype originates from a middle-aged man in good health and CMV-seronegative. DNA of the CDR3: TGTGCCAGCAGCTCCCGACAGGGATACAGCTATGGCTACACCTTC. It yields the protein CASSSRQGYSYGYTF.